Below, 24 T cell receptor beta chains from the same sample are listed, as sequenced in a study of blood T cell repertoires in COVID-19. Assay: immunoSEQ multiplex PCR; the TCRdb copy retains only in-frame clones and omits some. The table records around 270,000 clones, 86% of them present only once. Sequenced input: peripheral blood. The receptor source for this set is a man under 40 with active or convalescent COVID-19.

Only one count was recorded for this clone. The J gene is TRBJ2-1, the V gene TRBV4-1, with 9 nucleotides matching TRBD2. The trim removed 0 bases at V and 4 bases at J, leaving 10 bases unmatched. The CDR3 runs 18 residues. Germline loops: CDR1 MGHRA, CDR2 YSYEKL. CDR3 nucleotides: TGCGCCAGCAGCCAAGATCTATCCAGCGGGGGGACTTACAATGAGCAGTTCTTC. Its translation: CASSQDLSSGGTYNEQFF.

The chain joins TRBV9 to TRBJ2-2, with 8 bases identical to TRBD1. With 3 bases clipped from V and 4 bases from J, the junction kept 5 bases outside the gene matches. The germline gives CDR1 SGDLS, CDR2 YYNGEE. The CDR3 extends over 15 amino acids. The CDR3 sequence: CASSAGGAVTGELFF. CDR3 coding DNA: TGTGCCAGCAGCGCAGGGGGCGCAGTCACCGGGGAGCTGTTTTTT.

The chain's CDR3 is CASSRGRVRQPQHF. The DNA of the CDR3 is TGTGCCAGCAGTCGGGGAAGGGTCCGGCAGCCCCAGCATTTT. The chain carries TRBV6-2 or TRBV6-3 and TRBJ1-5; the D is unclear. This CDR3 contains 14 residues. Deletions cut 5 bases from V and 7 bases from J, with 15 bases between. Germline CDR1 is MNHEY and CDR2 is SVGEGT.

V gene TRBV19 combines with J gene TRBJ1-3, with D possibly being TRBD1 (6 bases). CDR1 and CDR2 from the germline V gene are LNHDA and SQIVND (reference sequence). V lost 10 bases and J 6 bases, leaving 19 bases between the germline ends. The CDR3 is 14 amino acids. CDR3 coding DNA: TGTGCCACCGAAACAGGGCCCGGTCCAAACACCATATATTTT. Residues: CATETGPGPNTIYF.

The gene calls are TRBV9 and TRBJ2-7; 7 bases map to TRBD2. Germline lookup yields CDR1 SGDLS and CDR2 YYNGEE. Trimming at V came to 2 bases and at J to 3 bases, leaving 2 bases not matched to a gene. The CDR3 is 13 residues long. CDR3 nucleotides: TGTGCCAGCAGCGTCGGACTAGGCTACGAGCAGTACTTC. This gives the protein CASSVGLGYEQYF.

The chain joins TRBV7-6 to TRBJ2-2, with D possibly TRBD2 on 7 matching bases. This CDR3 has 15 amino acids. Trimming took 0 bases from V and 5 from J, leaving 10 bases between them. Germline lookup yields CDR1 SGHVS and CDR2 FNYEAQ. The CDR3 DNA follows: TGTGCCAGCAGCTTAGCGGGGGGGCGAACCGGGGAGCTGTTTTTT. Amino acids: CASSLAGGRTGELFF.

The chain links TRBV7-2 to TRBJ1-3; a possible D gene is TRBD1 (5 bases). Trimming removed 1 base from V and 0 bases from J, with 7 bases in between. The length of the CDR3 is 15 residues. In germline, CDR1 is SGHTA, CDR2 FQGNSA. The CDR3 DNA follows: TGTGCCAGCAGCTTAGGACAGAGCTCTGGAAACACCATATATTTT. Translating it yields CASSLGQSSGNTIYF.

The chain is built from TRBV21-1 and TRBJ2-1; no DNA check was done on the table's D call, TRBD2. TRBV21-1 constitutes a pseudogene. The CDR3 is 17 residues long. CDR3 nucleotide sequence: TGTGCCAGCAGCCGACCCTGCGGGGGACGTTCCTACAATGAGCAGTTCTTC. This codes for CASSRPCGGRSYNEQFF.

The chain couples TRBV5-1 to TRBJ2-5; tentative D call: TRBD1 (6 bases). Trimming took 0 bases from V and 5 from J, leaving 14 bases between them. Germline values: CDR1 SGHRS, CDR2 YFSETQ. The CDR3 sequence is 15 residues long. In DNA form, the CDR3 reads TGCGCCAGCAGCTTGGGCGAGGGGGTAAGGGAGACCCAGTACTTC. Its translation: CASSLGEGVRETQYF. The variable domain in full, with the rest retrieved from reference TRBV5-1 and TRBJ2-5, is KAGVTQTPRYLIKTRGQQVTLSCSPISGHRSVSWYQQTPGQGLQFLFEYFSETQRNKGNFPGRFSGRQFSNSRSEMNVSTLELGDSALYLCASSLGEGVRETQYFGPGTRLLVL.

This chain joins TRBV30 and TRBJ1-6, with TRBD1 matching over 7 bases. The trim removed 3 bases at V and 9 bases at J, leaving 8 bases unmatched. Germline V gives CDR1 GTSNPN, CDR2 SVGIG (reference sequence). CDR3 length: 14 residues. CDR3: CAWSGRGVGSPLHF. The CDR3 DNA sequence: TGTGCCTGGAGCGGCAGGGGGGTGGGTTCACCCCTCCACTTT.

The chain carries TRBV11-3 and TRBJ1-1; the match to TRBD1 covers 9 bases. Germline loops: CDR1 SGHNT, CDR2 YENEEA. The V gene end was trimmed by 5 bases and the J gene end by 5 bases; junction bases not matched to a gene: 6. This CDR3 contains 14 residues. For the CDR3, the DNA is TGTGCCAGCAGCCCCGGGACAGGGAATACTGAAGCTTTCTTT. Its translation is CASSPGTGNTEAFF.

The gene calls are TRBV6-5 and TRBJ2-7; 7 positions match TRBD1. J gave up 4 bases and V 3 bases, and 3 bases lay outside the gene matches. Germline assignment: CDR1 MNHEY and CDR2 SVGAGI. The CDR3 covers 13 residues. CDR3 DNA sequence: TGTGCCAGCAGTTATTCGGGACAGTACGAGCAGTACTTC. This codes for CASSYSGQYEQYF.

The chain joins TRBV4-3 to TRBJ1-2, with D unresolved. V dropped 2 bases and J dropped 1 base, with 11 bases sitting between them. Looked up from germline, CDR1 is LGHNA and CDR2 is YSLEER. The CDR3 runs 15 residues. The CDR3 here is CASSQLAQVNYGYTF. The CDR3 region has the DNA TGCGCCAGCAGCCAACTCGCGCAGGTTAACTATGGCTACACCTTC.

The chain employs TRBV15 and TRBJ1-5; no clear D. This CDR3 comprises 15 residues. The germline CDR1 and CDR2 sequences are LNHNV and YYDKDF (reference sequence). The V and J ends lost 0 bases and 6 bases respectively, with 12 bases between them. Here the CDR3 DNA reads TGTGCCACCAGCAGAGATACGGTATCCGGTCAGCCCCAGCATTTT. This sequence encodes CATSRDTVSGQPQHF.

The V call is TRBV15, the J call TRBJ2-1; no clear D gene. CDR1 is LNHNV, CDR2 YYDKDF, per germline (reference sequence). V was trimmed by 4 bases and J by 7 bases, leaving 8 bases between them. The CDR3 extends over 12 amino acids. CDR3 region: CATSTDTNEQFF. CDR3 in DNA: TGTGCCACCAGCACCGACACGAATGAGCAGTTCTTC. Looking up the rest from reference TRBV15 and TRBJ2-1 gives the full variable domain: DAMVIQNPRYQVTQFGKPVTLSCSQTLNHNVMYWYQQKSSQAPKLLFHYYDKDFNNEADTPDNFQSRRPNTSFCFLDIRSPGLGDTAMYLCATSTDTNEQFFGPGTRLTVL.

CDR3 in amino acids: CASSEAGGRTGELFF. CDR3 bases: TGTGCCAGCAGTGAGGCAGGGGGTCGCACCGGGGAGCTGTTTTTT. The rearrangement uses TRBV2 and TRBJ2-2; 7 bases agree with TRBD1. Germline V gene data show CDR1 as SNHLY and CDR2 as FYNNEI. After removal of 3 bases from V and 4 bases from J, the junction contained 5 bases not matched to a gene. The CDR3 runs 15 residues.

The chain employs TRBV9 and TRBJ1-1; D is unclear. CDR3 length: 13 amino acids. V was trimmed by 0 bases and J by 6 bases, leaving 9 bases between them. Germline V CDR1 and CDR2: SGDLS, YYNGEE. CDR3 coding DNA: TGTGCCAGCAGCGTAGGAGCCGGGGCTGAAGCTTTCTTT. Its protein is CASSVGAGAEAFF.

The chain combines TRBV18 with TRBJ1-2, with 7 bases matching TRBD1. J was trimmed by 7 bases and V by 6 bases; bases with no gene match: 8. The CDR3 extends over 13 amino acids. In germline, CDR1 is KGHSH, CDR2 LQKENI. CDR3 in amino acids: CASSQQGRGGYTF. In nucleotides, the CDR3 is TGTGCCAGCTCCCAACAGGGGCGCGGTGGCTACACCTTC.

The rearrangement uses TRBV10-1 and TRBJ2-3; D is perhaps TRBD2 (5 bases). The CDR3 extends over 15 amino acids. Between the trimmed V and J ends, which lost 6 bases and 2 bases, there was a span of 15 bases. Per the germline V gene, CDR1 is WNHNN and CDR2 is SYGVQD (reference sequence). The CDR3 here is CASSPRSGYTDTQYF. CDR3 nucleotides: TGCGCCAGCAGCCCCAGGAGCGGCTACACAGATACGCAGTATTTT.

J is TRBJ2-3 and V is TRBV5-1; 12 bases agree with TRBD2. The CDR3 runs 19 residues. Germline trimming cut 2 bases from V and 5 bases from J; bases unmatched to any gene: 15. CDR1 SGHRS and CDR2 YFSETQ come from the germline V gene. The CDR3 loop is CASSFASGGAWGFGDTQYF. As DNA, the CDR3 is TGCGCCAGCAGCTTCGCTAGCGGGGGGGCCTGGGGATTCGGAGATACGCAGTATTTT.

The rearrangement joins TRBV11-2 to TRBJ2-5; 8 bases agree with TRBD2. This CDR3 spans 15 amino acids. CDR1 SGHAT and CDR2 FQNNGV come from the germline V gene. V shed 1 base and J 4 bases; nucleotides not matched to a gene: 5. CDR3 amino acids: CASSLVRGGSETQYF. The CDR3 DNA follows: TGTGCCAGCAGCTTAGTCCGGGGGGGGTCAGAGACCCAGTACTTC. Drawing the rest from reference TRBV11-2 and TRBJ2-5, the complete variable domain is EAGVAQSPRYKIIEKRQSVAFWCNPISGHATLYWYQQILGQGPKLLIQFQNNGVVDDSQLPKDRFSAERLKGVDSTLKIQPAKLEDSAVYLCASSLVRGGSETQYFGPGTRLLVL.

V gene TRBV6-2 or TRBV6-3 combines with J gene TRBJ1-1, with D tentatively TRBD1 (5 bases). Per germline, CDR1 MNHEY and CDR2 SVGEGT. The CDR3 totals 16 residues. Trimming took off 2 bases at V and 1 base at J, with 14 bases between the two ends. CDR3 bases: TGTGCCAGCAGTTACCCCAGTGGCGGGGCGAACACTGAAGCTTTCTTT. Protein sequence: CASSYPSGGANTEAFF.

The chain joins TRBV19 to TRBJ2-3; perhaps TRBD2 as D (5 bases). The germline V and J ends were trimmed by 4 bases and 6 bases, with 8 bases remaining between them. The germline V gene has CDR1 LNHDA and CDR2 SQIVND (reference sequence). This CDR3 has 12 residues. In nucleotides, the CDR3 is TGTGCCAGTAGTACTCCGGGGGATACGCAGTATTTT. It translates to CASSTPGDTQYF.

This clone was observed a handful of times. The chain carries TRBV18 and TRBJ1-1; D unresolved. Looked up from germline, CDR1 is KGHSH and CDR2 is LQKENI. The CDR3 contains 13 residues. V was trimmed by 5 bases and J by 5 bases, leaving 12 bases between them. The CDR3 sequence is CASSDLEGTEAFF. CDR3 bases: TGTGCCAGCTCAGATTTGGAGGGAACTGAAGCTTTCTTT. Full variable domain (outside the CDR3, taken from reference TRBV18 and TRBJ1-1): NAGVMQNPRHLVRRRGQEARLRCSPMKGHSHVYWYRQLPEEGLKFMVYLQKENIIDESGMPKERFSAEFPKEGPSILRIQQVVRGDSAAYFCASSDLEGTEAFFGQGTRLTVV.